The T cell receptor beta chain under discussion was sequenced for a study of cytomegalovirus exposure and HLA in healthy donors. Study summary: Caucasian-associated ancestry cluster membership applied to approximately 80% of 398 genotyped donors.

With 60 Vbeta and 13 Jbeta primers, the PCR was carried out. The table came from immunoSEQ multiplex PCR; TCRdb's copy has only in-frame clones and leaves some out. The data show 30,000 to 35,000 clones, more than 65% seen once. The CDR3 covers 17 residues. Germline V gene data show CDR1 as SGDLS and CDR2 as YYNGEE. V dropped 0 bases and J dropped 1; count of bases not matched to a gene: 4. Input material: PBMCs. The sequence was obtained from a woman under 30 in good health and CMV-seronegative. The gene calls are TRBV9 and TRBJ1-3, with TRBD1 matching over 10 bases. As DNA, the CDR3 is TGTGCCAGCAGCGTAGAGGGGACAGGGGTATCTGGAAACACCATATATTTT. Translated, it gives CASSVEGTGVSGNTIYF.